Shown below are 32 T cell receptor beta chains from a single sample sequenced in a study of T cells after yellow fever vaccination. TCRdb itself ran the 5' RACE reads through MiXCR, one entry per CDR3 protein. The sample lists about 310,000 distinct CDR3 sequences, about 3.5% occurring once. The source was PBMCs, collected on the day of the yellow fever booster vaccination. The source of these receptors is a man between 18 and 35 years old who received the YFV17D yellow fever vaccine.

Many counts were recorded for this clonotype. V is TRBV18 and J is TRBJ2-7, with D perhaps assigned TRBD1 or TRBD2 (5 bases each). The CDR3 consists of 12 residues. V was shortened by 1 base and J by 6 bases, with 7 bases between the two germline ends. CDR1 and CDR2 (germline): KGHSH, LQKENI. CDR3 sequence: CASSPLGVEQYF. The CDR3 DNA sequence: TGTGCCAGCTCACCACTGGGGGTCGAGCAGTACTTC.

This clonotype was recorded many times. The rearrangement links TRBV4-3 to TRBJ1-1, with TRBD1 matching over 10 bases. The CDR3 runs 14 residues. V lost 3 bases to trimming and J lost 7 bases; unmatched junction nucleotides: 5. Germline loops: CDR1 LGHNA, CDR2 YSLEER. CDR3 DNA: TGCGCCAGCAGCCAGAGGACAGGGGGAGATGAAGCTTTCTTT. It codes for CASSQRTGGDEAFF.

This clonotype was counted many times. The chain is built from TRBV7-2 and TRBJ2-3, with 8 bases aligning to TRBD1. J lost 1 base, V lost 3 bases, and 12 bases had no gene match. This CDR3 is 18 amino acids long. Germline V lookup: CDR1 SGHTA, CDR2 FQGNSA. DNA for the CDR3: TGTGCCAGCAGCTTTCTCCCATCGACAGGGGTCGGCACAGATACGCAGTATTTT. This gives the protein CASSFLPSTGVGTDTQYF.

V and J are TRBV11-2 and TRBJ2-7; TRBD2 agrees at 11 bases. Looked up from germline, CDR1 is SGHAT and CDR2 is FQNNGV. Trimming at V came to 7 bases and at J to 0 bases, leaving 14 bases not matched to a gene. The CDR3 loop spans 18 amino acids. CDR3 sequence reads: CASTFLPGTSGDSYEQYF. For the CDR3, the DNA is TGTGCCAGCACCTTCCTTCCCGGGACTAGCGGTGACTCCTACGAGCAGTACTTC. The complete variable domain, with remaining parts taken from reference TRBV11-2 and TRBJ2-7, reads EAGVAQSPRYKIIEKRQSVAFWCNPISGHATLYWYQQILGQGPKLLIQFQNNGVVDDSQLPKDRFSAERLKGVDSTLKIQPAKLEDSAVYLCASTFLPGTSGDSYEQYFGPGTRLTVT.

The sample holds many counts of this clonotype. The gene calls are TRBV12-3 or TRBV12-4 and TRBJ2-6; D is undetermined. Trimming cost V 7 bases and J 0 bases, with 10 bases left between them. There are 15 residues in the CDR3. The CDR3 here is CASTLGYSGANVLTF. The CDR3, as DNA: TGTGCCAGCACCCTGGGCTACTCTGGGGCCAACGTCCTGACTTTC.

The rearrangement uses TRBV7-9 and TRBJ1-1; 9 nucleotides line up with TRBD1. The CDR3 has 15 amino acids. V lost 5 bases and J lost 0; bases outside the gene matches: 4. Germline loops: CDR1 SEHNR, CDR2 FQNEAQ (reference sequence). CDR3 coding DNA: TGTGCCAGCAGCCCACAGGGGGCCCTGAACACTGAAGCTTTCTTT. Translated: CASSPQGALNTEAFF.

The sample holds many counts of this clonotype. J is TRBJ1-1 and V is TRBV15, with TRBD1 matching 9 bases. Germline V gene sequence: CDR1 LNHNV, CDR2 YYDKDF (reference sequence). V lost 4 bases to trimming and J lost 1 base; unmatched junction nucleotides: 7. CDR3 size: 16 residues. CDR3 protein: CATSNRGPGWNTEAFF. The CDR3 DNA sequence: TGTGCCACCAGCAACAGGGGGCCCGGCTGGAACACTGAAGCTTTCTTT.

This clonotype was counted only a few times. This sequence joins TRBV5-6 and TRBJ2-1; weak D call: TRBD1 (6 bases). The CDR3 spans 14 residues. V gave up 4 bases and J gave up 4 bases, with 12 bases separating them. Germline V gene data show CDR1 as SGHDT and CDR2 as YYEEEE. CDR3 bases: TGTGCCAGCAGCCGGGCTGGACAGTACAATGAGCAGTTCTTC. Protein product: CASSRAGQYNEQFF. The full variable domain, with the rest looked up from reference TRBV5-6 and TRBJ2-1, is DAGVTQSPTHLIKTRGQQVTLRCSPKSGHDTVSWYQQALGQGPQFIFQYYEEEERQRGNFPDRFSGHQFPNYSSELNVNALLLGDSALYLCASSRAGQYNEQFFGPGTRLTVL.

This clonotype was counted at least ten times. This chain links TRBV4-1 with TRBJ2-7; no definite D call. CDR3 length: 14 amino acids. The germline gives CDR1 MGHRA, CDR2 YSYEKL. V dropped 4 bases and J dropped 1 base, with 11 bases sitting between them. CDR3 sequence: CASSLIDSSYEQYF. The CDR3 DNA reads TGCGCCAGCAGCCTAATTGACTCGTCCTACGAGCAGTACTTC.

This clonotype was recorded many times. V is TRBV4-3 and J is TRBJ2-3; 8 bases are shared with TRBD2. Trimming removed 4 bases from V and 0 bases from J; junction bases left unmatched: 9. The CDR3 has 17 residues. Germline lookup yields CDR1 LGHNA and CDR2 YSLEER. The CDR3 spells CASSRLAQRGSTDTQYF. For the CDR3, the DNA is TGCGCCAGCAGCCGACTGGCTCAGCGGGGGAGCACAGATACGCAGTATTTT.

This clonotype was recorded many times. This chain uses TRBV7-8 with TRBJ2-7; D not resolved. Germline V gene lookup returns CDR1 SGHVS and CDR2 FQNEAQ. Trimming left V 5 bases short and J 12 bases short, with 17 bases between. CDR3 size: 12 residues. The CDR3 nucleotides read TGTGCCAGCAGCCCTGGAGACCGGGCATCGTACGTC. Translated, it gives CASSPGDRASYV.

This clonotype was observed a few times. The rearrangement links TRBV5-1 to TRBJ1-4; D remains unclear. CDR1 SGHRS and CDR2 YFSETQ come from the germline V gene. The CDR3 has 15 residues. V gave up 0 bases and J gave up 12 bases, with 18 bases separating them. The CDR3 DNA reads TGCGCCAGCAGCTTGGCATTGGGGAGGCATGAGGAACTGTTTTTT. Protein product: CASSLALGRHEELFF.

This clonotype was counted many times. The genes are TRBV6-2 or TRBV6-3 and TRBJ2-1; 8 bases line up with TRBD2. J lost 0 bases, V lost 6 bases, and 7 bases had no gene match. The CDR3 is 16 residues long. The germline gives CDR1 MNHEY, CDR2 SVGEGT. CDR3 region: CASRLGGGSSYNEQFF. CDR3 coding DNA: TGTGCCAGCAGGCTCGGGGGGGGGAGCTCCTACAATGAGCAGTTCTTC.

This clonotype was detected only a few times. The CDR3 is CAISVNLQKNIQYF. The DNA for the CDR3 is TGTGCCATCAGTGTAAATCTACAGAAAAACATTCAGTACTTC. V is TRBV10-3 and J is TRBJ2-4; D is unclear. Between the trimmed V and J ends, which lost 4 bases and 4 bases, there was a span of 11 bases. This CDR3 region has 14 residues. CDR1 and CDR2 from the germline V gene are ENHRY and SYGVKD.

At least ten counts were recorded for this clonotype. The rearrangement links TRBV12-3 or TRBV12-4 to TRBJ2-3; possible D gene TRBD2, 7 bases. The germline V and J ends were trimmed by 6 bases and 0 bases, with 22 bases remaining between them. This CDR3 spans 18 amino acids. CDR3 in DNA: TGTGCCAGCAGCCTACACTGGGGGGCGGGGGAGAGCACAGATACGCAGTATTTT. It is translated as CASSLHWGAGESTDTQYF.

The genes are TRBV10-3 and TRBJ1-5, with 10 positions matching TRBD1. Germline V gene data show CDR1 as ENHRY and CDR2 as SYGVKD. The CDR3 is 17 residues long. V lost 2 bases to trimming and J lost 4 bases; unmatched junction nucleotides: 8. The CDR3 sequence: CAISERDRGTSNQPQHF. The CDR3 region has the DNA TGTGCCATCAGTGAGCGGGACAGGGGCACCTCTAATCAGCCCCAGCATTTT.

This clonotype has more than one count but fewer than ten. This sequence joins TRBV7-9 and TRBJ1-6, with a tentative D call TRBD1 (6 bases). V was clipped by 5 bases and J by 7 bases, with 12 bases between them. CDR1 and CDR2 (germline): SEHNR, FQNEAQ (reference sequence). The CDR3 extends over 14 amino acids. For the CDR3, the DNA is TGTGCCAGCAGCCCCGGACAGATCAATTCACCCCTCCACTTT. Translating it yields CASSPGQINSPLHF.

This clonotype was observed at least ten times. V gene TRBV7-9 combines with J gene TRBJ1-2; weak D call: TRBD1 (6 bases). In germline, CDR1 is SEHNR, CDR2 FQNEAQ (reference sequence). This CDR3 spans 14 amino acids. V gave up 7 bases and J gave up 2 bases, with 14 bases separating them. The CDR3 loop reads CASTPGHQNYGYTF. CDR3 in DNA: TGTGCCAGCACCCCGGGACATCAAAACTATGGCTACACCTTC.

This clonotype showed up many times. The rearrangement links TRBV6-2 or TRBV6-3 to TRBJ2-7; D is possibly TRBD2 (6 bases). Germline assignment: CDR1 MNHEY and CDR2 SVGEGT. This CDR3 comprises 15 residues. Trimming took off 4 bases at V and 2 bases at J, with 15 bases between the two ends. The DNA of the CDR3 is TGTGCCAGCAGTTCGGGGCAGGGACTTCCCTACGAGCAGTACTTC. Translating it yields CASSSGQGLPYEQYF.

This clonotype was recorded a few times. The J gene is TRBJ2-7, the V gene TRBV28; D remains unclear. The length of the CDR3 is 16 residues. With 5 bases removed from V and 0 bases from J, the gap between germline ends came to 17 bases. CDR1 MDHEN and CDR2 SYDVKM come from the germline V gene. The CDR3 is CASSPPRTASSYEQYV. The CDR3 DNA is TGTGCCAGCAGTCCCCCTCGGACGGCGAGCTCCTACGAGCAGTACGTC.

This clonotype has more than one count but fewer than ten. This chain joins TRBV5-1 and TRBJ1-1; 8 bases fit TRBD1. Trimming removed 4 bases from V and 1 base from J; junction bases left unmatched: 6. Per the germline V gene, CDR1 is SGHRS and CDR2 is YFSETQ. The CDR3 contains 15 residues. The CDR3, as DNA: TGCGCCAGCAGCCCATCTCAGGGGGCGAACACTGAAGCTTTCTTT. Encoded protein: CASSPSQGANTEAFF. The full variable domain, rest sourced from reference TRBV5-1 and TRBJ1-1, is KAGVTQTPRYLIKTRGQQVTLSCSPISGHRSVSWYQQTPGQGLQFLFEYFSETQRNKGNFPGRFSGRQFSNSRSEMNVSTLELGDSALYLCASSPSQGANTEAFFGQGTRLTVV.

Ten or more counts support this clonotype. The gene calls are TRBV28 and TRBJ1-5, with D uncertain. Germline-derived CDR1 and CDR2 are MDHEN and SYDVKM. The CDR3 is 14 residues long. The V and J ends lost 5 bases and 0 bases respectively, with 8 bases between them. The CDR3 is CASSRGISNQPQHF. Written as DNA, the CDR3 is TGTGCCAGCAGTCGAGGGATTAGCAATCAGCCCCAGCATTTT.

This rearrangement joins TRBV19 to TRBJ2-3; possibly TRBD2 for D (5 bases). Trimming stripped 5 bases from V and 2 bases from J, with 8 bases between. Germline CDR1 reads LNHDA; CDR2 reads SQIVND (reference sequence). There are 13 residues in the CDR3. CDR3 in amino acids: CASSGSDTDTQYF. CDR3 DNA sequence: TGTGCCAGTAGTGGGAGCGACACAGATACGCAGTATTTT. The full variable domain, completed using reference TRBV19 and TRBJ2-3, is DGGITQSPKYLFRKEGQNVTLSCEQNLNHDAMYWYRQDPGQGLRLIYYSQIVNDFQKGDIAEGYSVSREKKESFPLTVTSAQKNPTAFYLCASSGSDTDTQYFGPGTRLTVL.

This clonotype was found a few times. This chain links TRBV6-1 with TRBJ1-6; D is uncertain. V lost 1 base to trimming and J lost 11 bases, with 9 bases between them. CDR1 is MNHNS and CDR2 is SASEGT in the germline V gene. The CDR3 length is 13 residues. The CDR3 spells CASSEGWIPPLHF. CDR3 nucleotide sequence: TGTGCCAGCAGTGAAGGGTGGATACCACCCCTCCACTTT.

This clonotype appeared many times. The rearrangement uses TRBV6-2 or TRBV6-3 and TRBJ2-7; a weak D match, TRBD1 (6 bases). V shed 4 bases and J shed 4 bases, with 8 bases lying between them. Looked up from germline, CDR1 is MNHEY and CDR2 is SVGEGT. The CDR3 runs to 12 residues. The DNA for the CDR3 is TGTGCCAGCAGTTCAGACAGGTACGAGCAGTACGTC. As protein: CASSSDRYEQYV.

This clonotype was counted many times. CDR3 loop: CASVRSAGANVLTF. Here the CDR3 DNA reads TGCGCCAGCGTTCGGTCAGCCGGGGCCAACGTCCTGACTTTC. The chain joins TRBV10-2 to TRBJ2-6; D gene unclear. Germline V gene data show CDR1 as WSHSY and CDR2 as SAAADI. The CDR3 runs to 14 residues. Trimming removed 8 bases at V and 4 bases at J, with 12 bases between.

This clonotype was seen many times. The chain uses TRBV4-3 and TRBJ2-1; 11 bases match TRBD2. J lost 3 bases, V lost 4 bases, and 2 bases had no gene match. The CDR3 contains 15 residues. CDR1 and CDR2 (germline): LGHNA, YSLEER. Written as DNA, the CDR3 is TGCGCCAGCAGCCCCGGGACTAGCGGCTACAATGAGCAGTTCTTC. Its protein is CASSPGTSGYNEQFF.

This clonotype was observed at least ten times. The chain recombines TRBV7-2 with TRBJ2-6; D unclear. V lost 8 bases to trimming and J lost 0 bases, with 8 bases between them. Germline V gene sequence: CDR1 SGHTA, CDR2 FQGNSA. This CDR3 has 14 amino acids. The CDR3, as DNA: TGTGCCAGCGGACGGAACTCTGGGGCCAACGTCCTGACTTTC. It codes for CASGRNSGANVLTF.

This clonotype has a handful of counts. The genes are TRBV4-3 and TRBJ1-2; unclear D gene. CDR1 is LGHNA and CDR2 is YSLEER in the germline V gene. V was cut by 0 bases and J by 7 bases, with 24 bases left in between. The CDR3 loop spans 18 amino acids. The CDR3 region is CASSQDGWEAASGGGYTF. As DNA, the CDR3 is TGCGCCAGCAGCCAAGACGGCTGGGAAGCGGCCTCTGGCGGTGGCTACACCTTC.

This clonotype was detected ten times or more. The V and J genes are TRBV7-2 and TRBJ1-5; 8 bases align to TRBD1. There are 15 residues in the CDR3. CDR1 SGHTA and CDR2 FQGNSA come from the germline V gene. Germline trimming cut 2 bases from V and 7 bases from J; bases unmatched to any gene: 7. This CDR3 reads CASSLSTGEGQPQHF. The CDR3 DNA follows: TGTGCCAGCAGCTTATCGACAGGGGAGGGACAGCCCCAGCATTTT.

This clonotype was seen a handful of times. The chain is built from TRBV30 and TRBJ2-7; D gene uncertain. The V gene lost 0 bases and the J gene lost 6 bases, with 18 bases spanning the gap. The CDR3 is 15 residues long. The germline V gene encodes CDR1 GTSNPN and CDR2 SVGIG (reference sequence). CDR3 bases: TGTGCCTGGAGTGTACCCGGAGAAGCGTATTCCGAGCAGTACTTC. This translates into CAWSVPGEAYSEQYF.

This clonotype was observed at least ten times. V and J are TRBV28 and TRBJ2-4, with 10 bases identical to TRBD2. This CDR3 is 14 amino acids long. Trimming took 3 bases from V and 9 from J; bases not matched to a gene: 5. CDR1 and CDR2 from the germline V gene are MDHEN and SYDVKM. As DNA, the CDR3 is TGTGCCAGCAGTTTTAGCGGGGGGCAAGGCATTCAGTACTTC. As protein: CASSFSGGQGIQYF.